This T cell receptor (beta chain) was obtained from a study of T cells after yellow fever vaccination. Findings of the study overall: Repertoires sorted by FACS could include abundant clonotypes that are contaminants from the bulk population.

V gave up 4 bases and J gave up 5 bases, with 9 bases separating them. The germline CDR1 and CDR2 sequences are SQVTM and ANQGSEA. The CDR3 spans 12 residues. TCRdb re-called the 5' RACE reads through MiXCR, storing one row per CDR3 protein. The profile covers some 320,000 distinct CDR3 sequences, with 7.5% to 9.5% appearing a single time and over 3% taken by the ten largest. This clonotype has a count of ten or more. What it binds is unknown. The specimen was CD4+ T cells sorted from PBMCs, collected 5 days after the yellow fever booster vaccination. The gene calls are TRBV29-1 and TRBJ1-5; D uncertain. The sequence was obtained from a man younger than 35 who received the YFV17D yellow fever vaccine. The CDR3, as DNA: TGCAGCGTTGGTGCCGGGGATCAGCCCCAGCATTTT. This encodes CSVGAGDQPQHF.